These 28 T cell receptor beta chains originate from one sample sequenced in a study of blood T cell repertoires in COVID-19 (dated by TCRdb to the early 2020s). Library creation used the immunoSEQ multiplex PCR assay. TCRdb stores this immuneACCESS table with in-frame sequences only. Part of the clones is absent; in the studies checked, under half of the shortfall reflects unresolved V genes, and no reason is known for the rest. The sample table lists about 400,000 clones, around 90% of them with a count of one. The top ten clones comprise 1% to 1.5% of the sample. Sequenced: peripheral blood. All receptors derive from a man in his forties with acute or convalescent COVID-19.

This clone appeared a few times. V and J are TRBV5-1 and TRBJ1-2; no reliable D call. CDR1 is SGHRS and CDR2 is YFSETQ in the germline V gene. The length of the CDR3 is 14 residues. Trimming removed 0 bases from V and 3 bases from J, with 9 bases in between. CDR3 DNA sequence: TGCGCCAGCAGCTTGGGGCTTCAGGACTATGGCTACACCTTC. This translates into CASSLGLQDYGYTF.

The rearrangement joins TRBV2 to TRBJ2-7; no clear D gene. This CDR3 region has 16 residues. V was clipped by 0 bases and J by 0 bases, with 12 bases between them. Looked up from germline, CDR1 is SNHLY and CDR2 is FYNNEI. CDR3 sequence reads: CASSEAILLSSYEQYF. The CDR3 coding sequence is TGTGCCAGCAGTGAAGCTATCCTACTAAGCTCCTACGAGCAGTACTTC.

The J gene is TRBJ2-7, the V gene TRBV19; 12 bases agree with TRBD2. Germline CDR1 reads LNHDA; CDR2 reads SQIVND (reference sequence). The CDR3 contains 15 residues. V was pared by 4 bases and J by 0 bases, with 1 base of the junction left unmatched. CDR3 loop: CASSTTSGSSYEQYF. The CDR3, as DNA: TGTGCCAGTAGTACGACTAGCGGGAGCTCCTACGAGCAGTACTTC.

The rearrangement uses TRBV15 and TRBJ2-7, with a possible D match to TRBD1 (6 bases). The length of the CDR3 is 14 residues. Trimming stripped 3 bases from V and 6 bases from J, with 15 bases between. CDR1 and CDR2 from the germline V gene are LNHNV and YYDKDF (reference sequence). CDR3 region: CATSRTQTGSEQYF. CDR3 nucleotides: TGTGCCACCAGCAGGACCCAGACAGGAAGCGAGCAGTACTTC.

The gene calls are TRBV9 and TRBJ2-1, with a possible D match to TRBD1 (7 bases). The CDR3 length is 17 residues. CDR1 and CDR2 (germline): SGDLS, YYNGEE. Trimming shortened V by 4 bases and J by 10 bases, and 27 bases separated the two germline ends. In nucleotides, the CDR3 is TGTGCCAGCAGCCCTAGGGGGCCACATGTTTCCGCGGGGGAGCAGTTCTTC. Translated, it gives CASSPRGPHVSAGEQFF.

The chain links TRBV7-3 to TRBJ2-5; 8 bases line up with TRBD1. This CDR3 comprises 15 residues. V was pared by 1 base and J by 5 bases, with 6 bases of the junction left unmatched. Germline lookup yields CDR1 SGHTA and CDR2 FQGTGA. The CDR3 sequence: CASSLSQGAWETQYF. The CDR3 bases are TGTGCCAGCAGCTTAAGCCAGGGGGCTTGGGAGACCCAGTACTTC. The full variable domain, its missing parts supplied by reference TRBV7-3 and TRBJ2-5, is GAGVSQTPSNKVTEKGKYVELRCDPISGHTALYWYRQSLGQGPEFLIYFQGTGAADDSGLPNDRFFAVRPEGSVSTLKIQRTERGDSAVYLCASSLSQGAWETQYFGPGTRLLVL.

The V gene is TRBV7-8, the J gene TRBJ1-1; possible D gene TRBD1, 5 bases. V was trimmed by 4 bases and J by 0 bases, leaving 9 bases between them. Germline CDR1 is SGHVS and CDR2 is FQNEAQ. The CDR3 runs to 14 residues. CDR3 region: CASSSDMLNTEAFF. The CDR3 DNA follows: TGTGCCAGCAGCTCGGACATGTTGAACACTGAAGCTTTCTTT.

This chain links TRBV5-6 with TRBJ1-1; D gene uncertain. The V end lost 0 bases, the J end lost 0 bases, and 9 bases lay between the germline ends. This CDR3 has 15 residues. Germline V gene sequence: CDR1 SGHDT, CDR2 YYEEEE. CDR3 protein: CASSLVWAMNTEAFF. The DNA of the CDR3 is TGTGCCAGCAGCTTGGTTTGGGCCATGAACACTGAAGCTTTCTTT.

The V gene is TRBV11-3, the J gene TRBJ1-1, with no clear D. V lost 4 bases and J lost 1, with 10 bases in between. CDR3 length: 14 amino acids. CDR1 and CDR2 from the germline V gene are SGHNT and YENEEA. The CDR3 sequence: CASSYDTENTEAFF. The CDR3 DNA reads as TGTGCCAGCAGCTATGACACGGAGAACACTGAAGCTTTCTTT.

The J gene is TRBJ1-5, the V gene TRBV27; 8 positions agree with TRBD1. Germline-derived CDR1 and CDR2 are MNHEY and SMNVEV (reference sequence). V shed 2 bases and J 5 bases; nucleotides not matched to a gene: 2. CDR3 length: 14 amino acids. Here the CDR3 reads CASSLLQGDQPQHF. The CDR3 coding sequence is TGTGCCAGCAGTTTACTACAGGGGGATCAGCCCCAGCATTTT.

Here the CDR3 reads CASSQGQSGNTIYF. The CDR3 region has the DNA TGTGCCAGCAGCCAGGGACAGAGTGGAAACACCATATATTTT. V usage is TRBV14 and J usage is TRBJ1-3, with TRBD1 matching 7 bases. Trimming cost V 3 bases and J 3 bases; bases outside gene matches: 2. Germline V gene data show CDR1 as SGHDN and CDR2 as FVKESK. The CDR3 consists of 14 residues.

The gene calls are TRBV28 and TRBJ2-2, with 9 bases matching TRBD2. CDR1 and CDR2 from the germline V gene are MDHEN and SYDVKM. The CDR3 is made up of 14 amino acids. After removal of 4 bases from V and 6 bases from J, the junction contained 3 bases not matched to a gene. The CDR3 DNA is TGTGCCAGCAGTTGGACTAGCGTGGCCGGGGAGCTGTTTTTT. As protein: CASSWTSVAGELFF.

The chain has TRBV2 and TRBJ2-1; TRBD2 matches 11 bases. The germline V gene has CDR1 SNHLY and CDR2 FYNNEI. This CDR3 spans 15 amino acids. The trim removed 11 bases at V and 6 bases at J, leaving 12 bases unmatched. The CDR3 DNA is TGTGCCTCCAAAGGACTAGCGGGCGTTACCAATGAGCAGTTCTTC. The encoded protein is CASKGLAGVTNEQFF.

The chain carries TRBV5-6 and TRBJ1-1, with D tentatively TRBD1 (6 bases). With 2 bases removed from V and 4 bases from J, the gap between germline ends came to 12 bases. The length of the CDR3 is 14 residues. CDR1 is SGHDT, CDR2 YYEEEE, per germline. The CDR3 sequence is CASSLPQGGTEAFF. The CDR3 nucleotides are TGTGCCAGCAGCTTACCACAGGGCGGCACTGAAGCTTTCTTT.

In this sample, this clone turned up once. The chain couples TRBV5-1 to TRBJ2-1, with a tentative D call TRBD1 (6 bases). Trimming left V 4 bases short and J 3 bases short, with 17 bases between. This CDR3 is built from 16 residues. Germline CDR1 is SGHRS and CDR2 is YFSETQ. The CDR3 sequence: CASSEGLGARYNEQFF. The CDR3 nucleotides read TGCGCCAGCAGCGAAGGTCTGGGGGCCCGCTACAATGAGCAGTTCTTC.

The chain is built from TRBV7-2 and TRBJ2-7, with 8 bases identical to TRBD2. The CDR3 totals 16 residues. Trimming cost V 3 bases and J 6 bases; bases outside gene matches: 13. CDR1 and CDR2 (germline): SGHTA, FQGNSA. CDR3 in DNA: TGTGCCAGCAGCTTGAACGGGGGGGCACGAGGGGGCGAGCAGTACTTC. It is translated as CASSLNGGARGGEQYF. Full variable domain (outside the CDR3, taken from reference TRBV7-2 and TRBJ2-7): GAGVSQSPSNKVTEKGKDVELRCDPISGHTALYWYRQSLGQGLEFLIYFQGNSAPDKSGLPSDRFSAERTGGSVSTLTIQRTQQEDSAVYLCASSLNGGARGGEQYFGPGTRLTVT.

The V and J genes are TRBV28 and TRBJ2-3; 11 bases map to TRBD2. The CDR3 runs to 18 residues. J was trimmed by 0 bases and V by 2 bases; bases with no gene match: 7. Germline CDR1 and CDR2: MDHEN and SYDVKM. Here the CDR3 reads CASSLDPGLAASTDTQYF. The CDR3 nucleotides are TGTGCCAGCAGTTTAGACCCGGGACTAGCGGCTAGCACAGATACGCAGTATTTT.

DNA of the CDR3: TGTGCCAGCAGTACTCGACTAGCGAGGGAGCAGTACTTC. This gives the protein CASSTRLAREQYF. The chain couples TRBV28 to TRBJ2-7; 8 positions agree with TRBD2. The germline CDR1 and CDR2 sequences are MDHEN and SYDVKM. The CDR3 extends over 13 amino acids. Germline trimming cut 5 bases from V and 7 bases from J; bases unmatched to any gene: 7.

The chain links TRBV7-9 to TRBJ2-5; TRBD1 matches 10 bases. This CDR3 is 17 amino acids long. Germline CDR1 is SEHNR and CDR2 is FQNEAQ (reference sequence). Trimming at V came to 4 bases and at J to 4 bases, leaving 12 bases not matched to a gene. The CDR3 loop reads CASSYLKPGQGIETQYF. CDR3 sequence (DNA): TGTGCCAGCAGCTACCTAAAACCGGGACAGGGGATAGAGACCCAGTACTTC.

V gene TRBV5-1 combines with J gene TRBJ2-5; D possibly corresponds to TRBD2 (6 bases). This CDR3 is 17 amino acids long. Germline loops: CDR1 SGHRS, CDR2 YFSETQ. V dropped 4 bases and J dropped 3 bases, with 22 bases sitting between them. Here the CDR3 DNA reads TGCGCCAGCAGCCCCTCCACGGGCGGGGTGATGAAAGAGACCCAGTACTTC. Encoded protein: CASSPSTGGVMKETQYF. Full variable domain (rest looked up from reference TRBV5-1 and TRBJ2-5): KAGVTQTPRYLIKTRGQQVTLSCSPISGHRSVSWYQQTPGQGLQFLFEYFSETQRNKGNFPGRFSGRQFSNSRSEMNVSTLELGDSALYLCASSPSTGGVMKETQYFGPGTRLLVL.

This rearrangement joins TRBV2 to TRBJ1-6; 9 bases are shared with TRBD1. This CDR3 comprises 19 residues. Germline V CDR1 and CDR2: SNHLY, FYNNEI. J gave up 4 bases and V 2 bases, and 12 bases lay outside the gene matches. The CDR3 spells CASSERGAGQGLYNSPLHF. The CDR3 bases are TGTGCCAGCAGTGAAAGGGGAGCGGGACAGGGCCTTTATAATTCACCCCTCCACTTT.

The gene calls are TRBV11-2 and TRBJ2-7; TRBD2 agrees at 7 bases. There are 15 residues in the CDR3. The trim removed 1 base at V and 4 bases at J, leaving 7 bases unmatched. Germline values: CDR1 SGHAT, CDR2 FQNNGV. This CDR3 reads CASSLARGGVYEQYF. CDR3 nucleotide sequence: TGTGCCAGCAGCTTAGCTCGCGGGGGTGTATACGAGCAGTACTTC. The full variable domain, its missing parts supplied by reference TRBV11-2 and TRBJ2-7, is EAGVAQSPRYKIIEKRQSVAFWCNPISGHATLYWYQQILGQGPKLLIQFQNNGVVDDSQLPKDRFSAERLKGVDSTLKIQPAKLEDSAVYLCASSLARGGVYEQYFGPGTRLTVT.

The chain uses TRBV6-7 and TRBJ2-7, with D unclear. TRBV6-7 falls under the ORF class, with uncertain function. Trimming stripped 8 bases from V and 0 bases from J, with 11 bases between. The CDR3 has 13 residues. CDR3 amino acids: CASPPRSSYEQYF. CDR3 nucleotide sequence: TGTGCCAGCCCCCCAAGGAGCTCCTACGAGCAGTACTTC.

The rearrangement uses TRBV6-5 and TRBJ2-3, with D uncertain. The V end was cut by 0 bases, the J end by 4 bases, with 8 bases between. This CDR3 contains 14 residues. Germline V lookup: CDR1 MNHEY, CDR2 SVGAGI. CDR3 coding DNA: TGTGCCAGCAGTTACTCACTGGCGGCAGATACGCAGTATTTT. Translating gives CASSYSLAADTQYF.

This clone showed up just a few times. Other DNA sequences of this sample code for an identical CDR3. This chain joins TRBV7-2 and TRBJ2-2; 9 positions agree with TRBD2. J lost 3 bases, V lost 4 bases, and 9 bases had no gene match. Germline V gene sequence: CDR1 SGHTA, CDR2 FQGNSA. The CDR3 loop spans 17 amino acids. CDR3 amino acids: CASSSLAGGPDTGELFF. The CDR3 DNA is TGTGCCAGCAGCTCCTTGGCGGGGGGGCCAGACACCGGGGAGCTGTTTTTT. Supplemented by reference TRBV7-2 and TRBJ2-2, the full variable domain reads GAGVSQSPSNKVTEKGKDVELRCDPISGHTALYWYRQSLGQGLEFLIYFQGNSAPDKSGLPSDRFSAERTGGSVSTLTIQRTQQEDSAVYLCASSSLAGGPDTGELFFGEGSRLTVL.

This clone was seen just once. J is TRBJ2-7 and V is TRBV28, with a weak D call TRBD2 (7 bases). The CDR3 is 14 residues long. Per germline, CDR1 MDHEN and CDR2 SYDVKM. Trimming took off 11 bases at V and 4 bases at J, with 21 bases between the two ends. CDR3 DNA: TGTGCCGCCTGTCGCGGGGGCGCAAAATACGAGCAGTACTTC. It translates to CAACRGGAKYEQYF. The full variable domain, its missing parts supplied by reference TRBV28 and TRBJ2-7, is DVKVTQSSRYLVKRTGEKVFLECVQDMDHENMFWYRQDPGLGLRLIYFSYDVKMKEKGDIPEGYSVSREKKERFSLILESASTNQTSMYLCAACRGGAKYEQYFGPGTRLTVT.

V gene TRBV7-2 combines with J gene TRBJ1-4; 7 positions match TRBD1. The CDR3 sequence is 16 residues long. V shed 1 base, J shed 7 bases, and the junction held 9 bases outside the gene matches. The germline V gene encodes CDR1 SGHTA and CDR2 FQGNSA. The CDR3 DNA reads as TGTGCCAGCAGCTTAGTTTTGCGGGACAGTCCTGAAAAACTGTTTTTT. Translated, it gives CASSLVLRDSPEKLFF.

V usage is TRBV7-9 and J usage is TRBJ1-3, with no clear D. Germline-derived CDR1 and CDR2 are SEHNR and FQNEAQ (reference sequence). This CDR3 has 17 residues. V lost 0 bases and J 4 bases, leaving 16 bases between the germline ends. This CDR3 reads CASSLARGPETGNTIYF. CDR3 sequence (DNA): TGTGCCAGCAGCTTAGCGCGAGGCCCCGAGACGGGAAACACCATATATTTT.